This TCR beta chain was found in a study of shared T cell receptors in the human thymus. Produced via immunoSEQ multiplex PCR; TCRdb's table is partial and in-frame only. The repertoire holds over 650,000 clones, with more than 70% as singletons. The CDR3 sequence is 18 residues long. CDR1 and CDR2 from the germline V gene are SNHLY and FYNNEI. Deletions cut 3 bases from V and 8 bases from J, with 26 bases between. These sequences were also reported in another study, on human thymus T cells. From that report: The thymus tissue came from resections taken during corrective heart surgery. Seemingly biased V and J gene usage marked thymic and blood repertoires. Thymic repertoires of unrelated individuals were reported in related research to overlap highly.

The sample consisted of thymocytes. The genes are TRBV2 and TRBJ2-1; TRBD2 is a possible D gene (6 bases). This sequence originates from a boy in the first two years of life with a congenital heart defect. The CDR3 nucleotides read TGTGCCAGCAGTGATCCCCTTACTAGCCTAAGACGACACGATGAGCAGTTCTTC. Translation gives CASSDPLTSLRRHDEQFF.